This T cell receptor beta chain was retrieved from a study of T cell responses to AZD1222 COVID-19 vaccine. Using immunoSEQ multiplex PCR, the repertoire was profiled, and TCRdb retains in-frame clones only, with some absent. The sample comprises 180,000 or so clones, roughly 88% of which are singletons, and 7.7% rests with the top ten. This CDR3 comprises 16 residues. CDR1 MGHRA and CDR2 YSYEKL come from the germline V gene. Trimming shortened V by 0 bases and J by 3 bases, and 14 bases separated the two germline ends. The origin of this receptor is an adult in good health. The source material was peripheral blood, sampled on day 0 of AZD1222 vaccination. J is TRBJ2-5 and V is TRBV4-1; D is unresolved. The CDR3 protein is CASSQESRSYKETQYF. The CDR3 nucleotides read TGCGCCAGCAGCCAAGAAAGTAGGTCCTACAAAGAGACCCAGTACTTC.